The 29 T cell receptor beta chains in this list originate from one sample, sequenced in a study of blood T cell repertoires in COVID-19. Some clones are missing from TCRdb's copy, which holds only in-frame ones; the method was immunoSEQ multiplex PCR. The table records hundreds of thousands of clones, roughly nine tenths of them present only once. Source material: PBMCs or T cells enriched from blood (not recorded which). The receptors stem from a man aged 25 to 40 who had recovered from COVID-19.

This chain joins TRBV10-3 and TRBJ1-2, with 11 bases fitting TRBD1. The CDR3 sequence is 14 residues long. Losses at the gene ends were 4 bases for V and 7 bases for J; bases not matched to a gene: 5. Germline CDR1 is ENHRY and CDR2 is SYGVKD. The CDR3 DNA is TGTGCCATCAGTGGGACAGGGGGCTCGTTTGGCTACACCTTC. Amino acids: CAISGTGGSFGYTF.

V usage is TRBV7-9 and J usage is TRBJ1-1; D is possibly TRBD1 (5 bases). Germline V gives CDR1 SEHNR, CDR2 FQNEAQ (reference sequence). V was shortened by 0 bases and J by 5 bases, with 13 bases between the two germline ends. The CDR3 spans 15 residues. CDR3 coding DNA: TGTGCCAGCAGCTTAGCCAGGGTTATCTTTACTGAAGCTTTCTTT. Residues: CASSLARVIFTEAFF.

This chain connects TRBV9 to TRBJ2-3; D call uncertain. V dropped 0 bases and J dropped 3 bases, with 5 bases sitting between them. The CDR3 contains 13 residues. Germline CDR1 SGDLS, CDR2 YYNGEE. The CDR3 nucleotides are TGTGCCAGCAGCGTAGTGTCGACAGATACGCAGTATTTT. Protein product: CASSVVSTDTQYF.

This clone was detected only once. The chain couples TRBV28 to TRBJ1-4, with D uncertain. This CDR3 has 13 amino acids. Per germline, CDR1 MDHEN and CDR2 SYDVKM. V was trimmed by 8 bases and J by 3 bases, leaving 10 bases between them. The CDR3 sequence is CASLRGANEKLFF. The CDR3, as DNA: TGTGCCAGCTTACGCGGCGCTAATGAAAAACTGTTTTTT.

Only one count was recorded for this clone. V is TRBV28 and J is TRBJ1-2; D gene unclear. Germline V gives CDR1 MDHEN, CDR2 SYDVKM. Trimming removed 7 bases from V and 8 bases from J, with 5 bases in between. The CDR3 consists of 9 residues. The CDR3 protein is CASTLGYTF. The CDR3 DNA reads as TGTGCCAGCACCCTGGGCTACACCTTC.

V gene TRBV18 combines with J gene TRBJ2-7; possible D gene TRBD2, 6 bases. Germline CDR1 and CDR2: KGHSH and LQKENI. V was pared by 4 bases and J by 5 bases, with 18 bases between. The CDR3 has 15 amino acids. The CDR3 bases are TGTGCCAGCTCACAACGCACGGGACTCTCTGACGAGCAGTACTTC. Amino acid sequence: CASSQRTGLSDEQYF.

The chain couples TRBV3-1 (or the pseudogene TRBV3-2) to TRBJ2-2; 11 positions match TRBD2. This CDR3 contains 17 residues. Germline V gives CDR1 LGHDT, CDR2 YNNKEL (reference sequence). With 1 base clipped from V and 4 bases from J, the junction kept 5 bases outside the gene matches. In DNA form, the CDR3 reads TGTGCCAGCAGCCAAGGGACTAGCGGGCGTTTCACCGGGGAGCTGTTTTTT. This encodes CASSQGTSGRFTGELFF.

V gene TRBV10-1 combines with J gene TRBJ2-7; 8 bases fit TRBD2. This CDR3 has 14 amino acids. CDR1 and CDR2 (germline): WNHNN, SYGVQD (reference sequence). V was pared by 4 bases and J by 2 bases, with 4 bases of the junction left unmatched. The CDR3 DNA sequence: TGCGCCAGCAGTGCAGGAGCGGGAGCCTACGAGCAGTACTTC. It codes for CASSAGAGAYEQYF.

The table lists this clone with a count of one. The chain combines TRBV6-2 or TRBV6-3 with TRBJ2-3, with TRBD1 matching over 8 bases. J lost 5 bases, V lost 5 bases, and 12 bases had no gene match. This CDR3 has 16 residues. Germline V lookup: CDR1 MNHEY, CDR2 SVGEGT. The CDR3 coding sequence is TGTGCCAGCAGTCACACCCCCAGGGGGCCTTTAGATACGCAGTATTTT. The encoded protein is CASSHTPRGPLDTQYF.

This chain connects TRBV27 to TRBJ2-1, with TRBD2 identical over 9 bases. Per the germline V gene, CDR1 is MNHEY and CDR2 is SMNVEV (reference sequence). The CDR3 is made up of 14 amino acids. J gave up 9 bases and V 8 bases, and 11 bases lay outside the gene matches. CDR3 protein: CASCASGKVIEQFF. CDR3 nucleotides: TGTGCCAGCTGTGCTAGCGGGAAGGTCATTGAGCAGTTCTTC.

V gene TRBV6-2 or TRBV6-3 combines with J gene TRBJ2-5; TRBD2 might be the D (6 bases). The V gene's germline CDR1 is MNHEY and CDR2 SVGEGT. Trimming stripped 4 bases from V and 5 bases from J, with 17 bases between. The CDR3 has 15 residues. The CDR3: CASSLARVRGETQYF. The CDR3 DNA follows: TGTGCCAGCAGTTTGGCGCGGGTCCGGGGGGAGACCCAGTACTTC.

This chain uses TRBV7-9 with TRBJ1-5, with TRBD1 matching over 11 bases. Germline lookup yields CDR1 SEHNR and CDR2 FQNEAQ (reference sequence). This CDR3 is built from 18 residues. V dropped 3 bases and J dropped 6; count of bases not matched to a gene: 13. The CDR3 nucleotides read TGTGCCAGCAGCTTGGCCGGGACAGGGGGGTCAGTTGGTCAGCCCCAGCATTTT. It specifies CASSLAGTGGSVGQPQHF.

In the case of this clone: In the same sample, other DNA sequences code for this CDR3. V and J are TRBV18 and TRBJ2-7; TRBD2 matches 10 bases. The CDR3 length is 14 residues. Looked up from germline, CDR1 is KGHSH and CDR2 is LQKENI. V gave up 1 base and J gave up 3 bases; unmatched junction bases: 0. In DNA form, the CDR3 reads TGTGCCAGCTCACCACTAGCGGGAGGCTACGAGCAGTACTTC. Translating it yields CASSPLAGGYEQYF.

This chain joins TRBV28 and TRBJ2-3, with no clear D. The CDR3 length is 12 residues. V lost 5 bases, J lost 5 bases, and 8 bases lay in between. Germline V gene data show CDR1 as MDHEN and CDR2 as SYDVKM. As DNA, the CDR3 is TGTGCCAGCAGTCGCGTGGTAGATACGCAGTATTTT. Encoded protein: CASSRVVDTQYF.

The rearrangement uses TRBV6-5 and TRBJ1-2; the D gene is possibly TRBD1 (5 bases). The CDR3 covers 12 residues. Germline-derived CDR1 and CDR2 are MNHEY and SVGAGI. Trimming pared 5 bases from V and 7 bases from J, leaving 11 bases between. The CDR3 is CASSIGTAGYTF. The CDR3 bases are TGTGCCAGCAGTATTGGGACTGCTGGCTACACCTTC.

This rearrangement joins TRBV19 to TRBJ1-3; D call uncertain. Germline V gene data show CDR1 as LNHDA and CDR2 as SQIVND (reference sequence). CDR3 length: 12 residues. V was trimmed by 7 bases and J by 0 bases, leaving 4 bases between them. In nucleotides, the CDR3 is TGTGCCAGTATGAGCTCTGGAAACACCATATATTTT. Translated, it gives CASMSSGNTIYF.

For the CDR3, the DNA is TGTGCCAGCTCACCGTTCGAGCAAGATACGCAGTATTTT. Translating gives CASSPFEQDTQYF. The chain combines TRBV18 with TRBJ2-3, with no clear D. V was trimmed by 3 bases and J by 5 bases, leaving 9 bases between them. The CDR3 is made up of 13 amino acids. In germline, CDR1 is KGHSH, CDR2 LQKENI.

V and J are TRBV11-3 and TRBJ1-5; D may be TRBD1 (5 bases). The CDR3 is 16 residues long. V lost 5 bases and J 1 base, leaving 15 bases between the germline ends. Germline values: CDR1 SGHNT, CDR2 YENEEA. The CDR3 sequence is CASSHPAWGSNQPQHF. DNA of the CDR3: TGTGCCAGCAGCCACCCAGCGTGGGGCAGCAATCAGCCCCAGCATTTT. Based on the CDR3 plus reference TRBV11-3 and TRBJ1-5, the full variable domain is EAGVVQSPRYKIIEKKQPVAFWCNPISGHNTLYWYLQNLGQGPELLIRYENEEAVDDSQLPKDRFSAERLKGVDSTLKIQPAELGDSAVYLCASSHPAWGSNQPQHFGDGTRLSIL.

The chain carries TRBV11-3 and TRBJ2-7, with 8 bases that match TRBD1. Germline trimming cut 1 base from V and 6 bases from J; bases unmatched to any gene: 11. Germline assignment: CDR1 SGHNT and CDR2 YENEEA. The CDR3 loop spans 16 amino acids. CDR3: CASSLGGGQGVSEQYF. CDR3 in DNA: TGTGCCAGCAGCTTAGGAGGAGGACAGGGAGTTTCCGAGCAGTACTTC.

DNA for the CDR3: TGTGCCAGCACGCTACTAGGCTCGAGCGAGCAGTACTTC. It encodes CASTLLGSSEQYF. The V gene is TRBV28, the J gene TRBJ2-7, with D tentatively TRBD2 (5 bases). Per the germline V gene, CDR1 is MDHEN and CDR2 is SYDVKM. This CDR3 is built from 13 residues. V lost 7 bases and J 6 bases, leaving 16 bases between the germline ends. The complete variable domain, with remaining parts taken from reference TRBV28 and TRBJ2-7, reads DVKVTQSSRYLVKRTGEKVFLECVQDMDHENMFWYRQDPGLGLRLIYFSYDVKMKEKGDIPEGYSVSREKKERFSLILESASTNQTSMYLCASTLLGSSEQYFGPGTRLTVT.

The V call is TRBV5-8, the J call TRBJ1-1, with D perhaps matching TRBD1 (6 bases). Germline V gene data show CDR1 as SGHTS and CDR2 as YDEGEE. The length of the CDR3 is 12 residues. V lost 1 base and J 8 bases, leaving 9 bases between the germline ends. CDR3 DNA: TGTGCCAGCAGCTTGACAGGGACAGAAGCTTTCTTT. Its protein is CASSLTGTEAFF.

This clone occurred once. V usage is TRBV9 and J usage is TRBJ1-1; possible D gene TRBD1, 6 bases. The CDR3 is 12 amino acids. Germline V gene data show CDR1 as SGDLS and CDR2 as YYNGEE. The V end lost 2 bases, the J end lost 6 bases, and 8 bases lay between the germline ends. The CDR3 DNA follows: TGTGCCAGCAGCGTGGGGGCCTCTGAAGCTTTCTTT. Translating it yields CASSVGASEAFF. Variable domain in full (rest from reference TRBV9 and TRBJ1-1): DSGVTQTPKHLITATGQRVTLRCSPRSGDLSVYWYQQSLDQGLQFLIQYYNGEERAKGNILERFSAQQFPDLHSELNLSSLELGDSALYFCASSVGASEAFFGQGTRLTVV.

This clone showed up just once. V and J are TRBV7-9 and TRBJ2-7; a possible D gene is TRBD2 (6 bases). From germline, CDR1 is SEHNR and CDR2 FQNEAQ (reference sequence). This CDR3 is built from 19 residues. V gave up 3 bases and J gave up 4 bases, with 28 bases separating them. In nucleotides, the CDR3 is TGTGCCAGCAGCTTTCCCGGAGTTATTGGGGGAGGTTCGATGTACGAGCAGTACTTC. It yields the protein CASSFPGVIGGGSMYEQYF.

The chain is built from TRBV7-9 and TRBJ2-7; TRBD1 aligns across 7 bases. V shed 5 bases, J shed 3 bases, and the junction held 7 bases outside the gene matches. Germline assignment: CDR1 SEHNR and CDR2 FQNEAQ (reference sequence). The CDR3 extends over 14 amino acids. DNA of the CDR3: TGTGCCAGCAGCCCGGGCGACAGGGACTACGAGCAGTACTTC. It is translated as CASSPGDRDYEQYF.

The chain is built from TRBV10-3 and TRBJ2-3; TRBD2 matches 7 bases. CDR1 is ENHRY, CDR2 SYGVKD, per germline. The CDR3 runs 13 residues. With V trimmed by 8 bases and J by 10 bases, 12 bases remained unmatched. CDR3 coding DNA: TGTGCCATCGGACCCGAGTCTCGGGGGGCGCAGTATTTT. Translation: CAIGPESRGAQYF.

The rearrangement uses TRBV7-2 and TRBJ1-5, with no clear D. V shed 2 bases and J shed 5 bases, with 7 bases lying between them. CDR1 SGHTA and CDR2 FQGNSA come from the germline V gene. This CDR3 is built from 13 residues. The CDR3 here is CASSLSGYQPQHF. CDR3 DNA: TGTGCCAGCAGCTTATCGGGGTATCAGCCCCAGCATTTT.

J is TRBJ2-1 and V is TRBV5-4, with 13 bases identical to TRBD2. The V gene's germline CDR1 is SGHNT and CDR2 YYREEE (reference sequence). The J segment lost 8 bases and the V segment lost 0 bases, leaving 5 bases of the junction unmatched. The CDR3 has 16 amino acids. The CDR3: CASSLAGTSGIDEQFF. The CDR3 DNA reads as TGTGCCAGCAGCTTGGCCGGGACTAGCGGGATCGATGAGCAGTTCTTC.

The chain carries TRBV24-1 and TRBJ2-2, with 12 bases fitting TRBD2. The germline V gene has CDR1 KGHDR and CDR2 SFDVKD. After removal of 4 bases from V and 5 bases from J, the junction contained 7 bases not matched to a gene. CDR3 size: 17 residues. CDR3 nucleotide sequence: TGTGCCACCAGTGACGCTAGACTAGCGGGAGAGACCGGGGAGCTGTTTTTT. It translates to CATSDARLAGETGELFF.

CDR3 nucleotide sequence: TGTGCCAGCAGCCCGACCGGGACTCTTTTCTTC. Translation: CASSPTGTLFF. The chain recombines TRBV7-9 with TRBJ2-1, with a weak D call TRBD2 (6 bases). V was clipped by 5 bases and J by 16 bases, with 15 bases between them. CDR1 and CDR2 from the germline V gene are SEHNR and FQNEAQ (reference sequence). This CDR3 is built from 11 residues.